The clone carrying this T cell receptor beta chain has just a few counts. TCRdb reprocessed the PCR reads with MiXCR, giving one entry per CDR3 protein. Of fewer than 90,000 distinct CDR3 sequences detected, under 65% appear once; the ten largest clones hold roughly an eighth. This specimen belongs to a study of CDR3 diversity in severe acne. The ends lost 11 bases at V and 3 bases at J; junction bases unmatched: 16. Germline CDR1 is LNHDA and CDR2 is SQIVND (reference sequence). CDR3 length: 15 residues. The genes are TRBV19 and TRBJ2-7; 7 positions match TRBD2. The sequenced sample was blood. The clonotype comes from a male donor in good health, without acne. The CDR3 spells CAFSFRGTTRYEQYF. As DNA, the CDR3 is TGTGCCTTCTCTTTCCGGGGGACTACACGCTACGAGCAGTACTTC.